Listed below are T cell receptor beta chains from one sample, sequenced in a study of blood T cells in healthy people across ages. Each CDR3 protein gets one entry after TCRdb re-called the 5' RACE reads with MiXCR. The sample has some 1.4 million distinct CDR3 sequences, around 42% seen once. Source material: blood. These receptors were collected from a woman between 18 and 29 years old in good health. Each CDR3 is given with its conserved first and last residue. Fields, in order: CDR3 length, D gene, V gene, J gene, clone size, CDR3 protein, CDR3 DNA. A D gene is named only where the DNA matches it firmly. A clone size is listed for some rows: how often the clone was seen (once, few, many), or a class if it is expanded.

CDR3 length: 18; D gene: -; V gene: TRBV7-3; J gene: TRBJ2-3; clone size: -; CDR3 protein: CASSLTGRGTPPLDTQYF; CDR3 DNA: TGTGCCAGCAGCTTAACTGGTAGAGGGACACCCCCCTTGGATACGCAGTATTTT
CDR3 length: 16; D gene: -; V gene: TRBV13; J gene: TRBJ1-6; clone size: -; CDR3 protein: CTSSEGGALVGAPLHF; CDR3 DNA: TGTACCAGCAGCGAAGGGGGGGCCCTCGTGGGCGCACCCCTCCACTTT
CDR3 length: 13; D gene: -; V gene: TRBV7-9; J gene: TRBJ2-3; clone size: few; CDR3 protein: CASSLVGGYTQYF; CDR3 DNA: TGTGCCAGCAGCTTAGTTGGGGGGTATACGCAGTATTTT
CDR3 length: 16; D gene: -; V gene: TRBV20-1; J gene: TRBJ2-1; clone size: few; CDR3 protein: CSTTRSRGSGMNEQFF; CDR3 DNA: TGCAGTACAACTAGGTCTCGTGGGTCCGGTATGAATGAGCAGTTCTTC
CDR3 length: 14; D gene: -; V gene: TRBV27; J gene: TRBJ2-1; clone size: -; CDR3 protein: CASSKFPLGNEQFF; CDR3 DNA: TGTGCCAGCAGTAAATTTCCGTTGGGGAATGAGCAGTTCTTC
CDR3 length: 12; D gene: -; V gene: TRBV12-3/TRBV12-4; J gene: TRBJ2-1; clone size: -; CDR3 protein: CASRPGVNEQFF; CDR3 DNA: TGTGCCAGCAGGCCGGGGGTCAATGAGCAGTTCTTC
CDR3 length: 12; D gene: -; V gene: TRBV3-1; J gene: TRBJ1-2; clone size: -; CDR3 protein: CASSNGVYGYTF; CDR3 DNA: TGTGCCAGCAGTAACGGAGTCTATGGCTACACCTTC
CDR3 length: 12; D gene: -; V gene: TRBV10-2; J gene: TRBJ1-1; clone size: -; CDR3 protein: CASSEVGAEAFF; CDR3 DNA: TGCGCCAGCAGTGAGGTTGGCGCTGAAGCTTTCTTT
CDR3 length: 16; D gene: -; V gene: TRBV5-1; J gene: TRBJ2-7; clone size: -; CDR3 protein: CASSGDRSGSSYEQYF; CDR3 DNA: TGCGCCAGCAGCGGAGACAGGTCGGGGTCTTCCTACGAGCAGTACTTC
CDR3 length: 16; D gene: TRBD1; V gene: TRBV29-1; J gene: TRBJ2-1; clone size: -; CDR3 protein: CSVHRLPGQGGNEQFF; CDR3 DNA: TGCAGCGTTCACCGCCTACCGGGACAGGGGGGCAATGAGCAGTTCTTC
CDR3 length: 11; D gene: -; V gene: TRBV6-5; J gene: TRBJ2-7; clone size: few; CDR3 protein: CASKNYNEQYF; CDR3 DNA: TGTGCCAGCAAGAACTACAACGAGCAGTACTTC
CDR3 length: 13; D gene: -; V gene: TRBV9; J gene: TRBJ1-2; clone size: -; CDR3 protein: CASSEDWGRGYTF; CDR3 DNA: TGTGCCAGCAGTGAGGATTGGGGGAGGGGCTACACCTTC
CDR3 length: 17; D gene: TRBD2; V gene: TRBV20-1; J gene: TRBJ2-4; clone size: few; CDR3 protein: CSARDSAGGLGKNIQYF; CDR3 DNA: TGCAGTGCTAGAGATTCGGCGGGGGGGCTAGGCAAAAACATTCAGTACTTC
CDR3 length: 19; D gene: TRBD2; V gene: TRBV20-1; J gene: TRBJ2-1; clone size: -; CDR3 protein: CSATIWGLAGVSSYNEQFF; CDR3 DNA: TGCAGTGCAACCATCTGGGGACTAGCGGGAGTATCTAGCTACAATGAGCAGTTCTTC
CDR3 length: 13; D gene: TRBD1; V gene: TRBV6-6; J gene: TRBJ1-5; clone size: -; CDR3 protein: CASSLQGYQPQHF; CDR3 DNA: TGTGCCAGCAGTTTACAGGGGTATCAGCCCCAGCATTTT
CDR3 length: 11; D gene: -; V gene: TRBV20-1; J gene: TRBJ2-1; clone size: -; CDR3 protein: CSARGPNEQFF; CDR3 DNA: TGCAGTGCTAGAGGCCCCAATGAGCAGTTCTTC
CDR3 length: 17; D gene: -; V gene: TRBV7-3; J gene: TRBJ1-6; clone size: many; CDR3 protein: CASSPSLTGTLDSPLHF; CDR3 DNA: TGTGCCAGCAGCCCCTCCCTTACCGGGACATTGGATTCACCCCTCCACTTT
CDR3 length: 14; D gene: -; V gene: TRBV11-3; J gene: TRBJ2-3; clone size: few; CDR3 protein: CASSRGRNTDTQYF; CDR3 DNA: TGTGCCAGCAGCCGCGGACGGAACACAGATACGCAGTATTTT
CDR3 length: 15; D gene: TRBD2; V gene: TRBV2; J gene: TRBJ2-3; clone size: once; CDR3 protein: CASRLTSGSTDTQYF; CDR3 DNA: TGTGCCAGCAGGCTCACTAGCGGGAGTACAGATACGCAGTATTTT
CDR3 length: 19; D gene: TRBD2; V gene: TRBV6-2/TRBV6-3; J gene: TRBJ2-1; clone size: -; CDR3 protein: CASSPGQGRSGRDYNEQFF; CDR3 DNA: TGTGCCAGCAGCCCCGGACAGGGACGTAGCGGGAGGGACTACAATGAGCAGTTCTTC
CDR3 length: 19; D gene: TRBD2; V gene: TRBV18; J gene: TRBJ2-2; clone size: -; CDR3 protein: CASSPVFQTSGTNTGELFF; CDR3 DNA: TGTGCCAGCTCACCGGTCTTTCAGACTAGCGGGACGAACACCGGGGAGCTGTTTTTT
CDR3 length: 14; D gene: -; V gene: TRBV2; J gene: TRBJ1-2; clone size: -; CDR3 protein: CASSEVPGVYGYTF; CDR3 DNA: TGTGCCAGCAGTGAAGTTCCAGGGGTTTATGGCTACACCTTC
CDR3 length: 15; D gene: -; V gene: TRBV2; J gene: TRBJ2-2; clone size: -; CDR3 protein: CASSTDGKNTGELFF; CDR3 DNA: TGTGCCAGCAGCACGGACGGTAAAAACACCGGGGAGCTGTTTTTT
CDR3 length: 14; D gene: TRBD1; V gene: TRBV20-1; J gene: TRBJ1-2; clone size: few; CDR3 protein: CSATPRQGNYGYTF; CDR3 DNA: TGCAGTGCTACGCCGCGACAGGGAAACTATGGCTACACCTTC
CDR3 length: 15; D gene: TRBD2; V gene: TRBV6-5; J gene: TRBJ2-3; clone size: many; CDR3 protein: CASRNSGASTDTQYF; CDR3 DNA: TGTGCCAGCAGGAACAGCGGGGCGAGCACAGATACGCAGTATTTT
CDR3 length: 13; D gene: TRBD1; V gene: TRBV7-2; J gene: TRBJ1-1; clone size: few; CDR3 protein: CASSYPGTDEAFF; CDR3 DNA: TGTGCCAGCAGCTACCCCGGGACAGATGAAGCTTTCTTT
CDR3 length: 15; D gene: TRBD2; V gene: TRBV20-1; J gene: TRBJ2-3; clone size: -; CDR3 protein: CSAPLAGGSTGTQYF; CDR3 DNA: TGCAGTGCTCCACTAGCGGGGGGTAGCACAGGTACGCAGTATTTT
CDR3 length: 15; D gene: TRBD1; V gene: TRBV20-1; J gene: TRBJ1-2; clone size: once; CDR3 protein: CSARPGGPLNYGYTF; CDR3 DNA: TGCAGTGCTAGACCAGGGGGCCCCCTTAACTATGGCTACACCTTC
CDR3 length: 16; D gene: TRBD1; V gene: TRBV2; J gene: TRBJ2-5; clone size: -; CDR3 protein: CASRVNTGGRFNEQYF; CDR3 DNA: TGTGCCAGCAGGGTTAATACAGGGGGAAGGTTCAATGAGCAGTACTTC
CDR3 length: 13; D gene: -; V gene: TRBV28; J gene: TRBJ2-7; clone size: -; CDR3 protein: CASSAASRYEQYF; CDR3 DNA: TGTGCCAGCAGTGCAGCTAGCCGCTACGAGCAGTACTTC
CDR3 length: 15; D gene: -; V gene: TRBV10-3; J gene: TRBJ2-3; clone size: few; CDR3 protein: CAISDAGRSTDTQYF; CDR3 DNA: TGTGCCATCAGTGACGCGGGACGGAGCACAGATACGCAGTATTTT
CDR3 length: 16; D gene: TRBD2; V gene: TRBV11-2; J gene: TRBJ2-5; clone size: -; CDR3 protein: CASSLPGLAGDNEQYF; CDR3 DNA: TGTGCCAGCAGCTTACCGGGACTAGCGGGGGATAATGAGCAGTACTTC
CDR3 length: 18; D gene: -; V gene: TRBV5-1; J gene: TRBJ1-1; clone size: -; CDR3 protein: CASSLGEVGGRGYLEAFF; CDR3 DNA: TGCGCTAGCAGCCTTGGGGAGGTGGGGGGCCGGGGGTATTTGGAAGCTTTCTTT
CDR3 length: 18; D gene: TRBD1; V gene: TRBV6-5; J gene: TRBJ1-5; clone size: -; CDR3 protein: CASSYSPPGQGINQPQHF; CDR3 DNA: TGTGCCAGCAGTTACTCGCCCCCGGGACAGGGGATCAATCAGCCCCAGCATTTT
CDR3 length: 12; D gene: -; V gene: TRBV6-5; J gene: TRBJ2-7; clone size: few; CDR3 protein: CASSYNAYEQYF; CDR3 DNA: TGTGCCAGCAGTTACAACGCCTACGAGCAGTACTTC
CDR3 length: 14; D gene: TRBD2; V gene: TRBV20-1; J gene: TRBJ2-1; clone size: -; CDR3 protein: CSPRTSGSRDEQFF; CDR3 DNA: TGCAGCCCGCGGACTAGCGGGAGTCGCGATGAGCAGTTCTTC
CDR3 length: 14; D gene: TRBD1; V gene: TRBV19; J gene: TRBJ2-7; clone size: -; CDR3 protein: CASRFGTAAGEQYF; CDR3 DNA: TGTGCCAGTAGGTTTGGGACAGCCGCCGGTGAGCAGTACTTC
CDR3 length: 16; D gene: -; V gene: TRBV20-1; J gene: TRBJ1-6; clone size: -; CDR3 protein: CSALNRGATVDSPLHF; CDR3 DNA: TGCAGTGCCCTTAACCGGGGAGCCACCGTGGATTCACCCCTCCACTTT
CDR3 length: 16; D gene: TRBD1; V gene: TRBV7-9; J gene: TRBJ1-2; clone size: -; CDR3 protein: CASSFGQGLHGYGYTF; CDR3 DNA: TGTGCCAGCAGCTTCGGACAGGGGCTCCATGGGTATGGCTACACCTTC
CDR3 length: 14; D gene: -; V gene: TRBV21-1; J gene: TRBJ2-1; clone size: few; CDR3 protein: CASCDRDSVDEQFF; CDR3 DNA: TGTGCCAGCTGTGACAGGGATAGCGTGGATGAGCAGTTCTTC
CDR3 length: 15; D gene: -; V gene: TRBV5-1; J gene: TRBJ2-5; clone size: -; CDR3 protein: CASSLMEDRPETQYF; CDR3 DNA: TGCGCCAGCAGCTTGATGGAGGATAGGCCCGAGACCCAGTACTTC
CDR3 length: 13; D gene: -; V gene: TRBV27; J gene: TRBJ1-1; clone size: few; CDR3 protein: CASSSTLNTEAFF; CDR3 DNA: TGTGCCAGCAGTTCCACACTGAACACTGAAGCTTTCTTT
CDR3 length: 14; D gene: -; V gene: TRBV12-3/TRBV12-4; J gene: TRBJ1-4; clone size: -; CDR3 protein: CASSLGGAAEKLFF; CDR3 DNA: TGTGCCAGCAGCCTTGGAGGGGCCGCTGAAAAACTGTTTTTT
CDR3 length: 13; D gene: -; V gene: TRBV7-2; J gene: TRBJ2-1; clone size: few; CDR3 protein: CASSRTNNNEQFF; CDR3 DNA: TGTGCCAGCAGCCGCACCAATAACAATGAGCAGTTCTTC
CDR3 length: 12; D gene: -; V gene: TRBV12-3/TRBV12-4; J gene: TRBJ1-2; clone size: -; CDR3 protein: CASSPYRAGYTF; CDR3 DNA: TGTGCCAGCAGTCCATACAGGGCGGGCTACACCTTC
CDR3 length: 12; D gene: -; V gene: TRBV7-2; J gene: TRBJ2-1; clone size: once; CDR3 protein: CASRKGGGEQFF; CDR3 DNA: TGTGCCAGCCGTAAGGGAGGAGGTGAGCAGTTCTTC
CDR3 length: 13; D gene: -; V gene: TRBV6-5; J gene: TRBJ2-1; clone size: -; CDR3 protein: CASSYSGVNEQFF; CDR3 DNA: TGTGCCAGCAGTTACTCAGGGGTCAATGAGCAGTTCTTC
CDR3 length: 13; D gene: -; V gene: TRBV6-1; J gene: TRBJ2-7; clone size: -; CDR3 protein: CATTRPPKHEQYF; CDR3 DNA: TGTGCCACGACCCGGCCCCCAAAGCACGAGCAGTACTTC
CDR3 length: 17; D gene: TRBD1; V gene: TRBV9; J gene: TRBJ2-3; clone size: -; CDR3 protein: CASSVRDRITSTDTQYF; CDR3 DNA: TGTGCCAGCAGCGTCCGGGACAGAATTACTAGCACAGATACGCAGTATTTT
CDR3 length: 14; D gene: -; V gene: TRBV5-1; J gene: TRBJ2-7; clone size: few; CDR3 protein: CASSDLAQAYEQYF; CDR3 DNA: TGCGCCAGCAGCGACCTAGCCCAGGCTTACGAGCAGTACTTC
CDR3 length: 17; D gene: -; V gene: TRBV5-1; J gene: TRBJ2-2; clone size: -; CDR3 protein: CASSLSTWTLNTGELFF; CDR3 DNA: TGCGCCAGCAGCTTGTCCACGTGGACACTGAACACCGGGGAGCTGTTTTTT
CDR3 length: 14; D gene: -; V gene: TRBV28; J gene: TRBJ1-1; clone size: -; CDR3 protein: CASSLSVENTEAFF; CDR3 DNA: TGTGCCAGCAGTTTATCCGTGGAGAACACTGAAGCTTTCTTT
CDR3 length: 15; D gene: TRBD2; V gene: TRBV5-1; J gene: TRBJ2-7; clone size: -; CDR3 protein: CASSFTSGTRNEQYF; CDR3 DNA: TGCGCCAGCAGCTTTACTAGCGGGACTCGGAATGAGCAGTACTTC
CDR3 length: 19; D gene: TRBD2; V gene: TRBV5-1; J gene: TRBJ2-3; clone size: few; CDR3 protein: CASSYHHSAIAGPTDTQYF; CDR3 DNA: TGCGCCAGCAGCTACCACCACTCGGCTATAGCGGGGCCCACAGATACGCAGTATTTT
CDR3 length: 11; D gene: -; V gene: TRBV30; J gene: TRBJ1-2; clone size: -; CDR3 protein: CAWHGRYGYTF; CDR3 DNA: TGTGCCTGGCATGGCAGATATGGCTACACCTTC
CDR3 length: 16; D gene: TRBD2; V gene: TRBV5-1; J gene: TRBJ2-5; clone size: few; CDR3 protein: CASSLRPLAGGETQYF; CDR3 DNA: TGCGCCAGCAGCTTACGTCCTCTAGCGGGAGGAGAGACCCAGTACTTC
CDR3 length: 15; D gene: TRBD2; V gene: TRBV7-9; J gene: TRBJ2-1; clone size: few; CDR3 protein: CASTGLAGYTSEQFF; CDR3 DNA: TGTGCCAGCACCGGACTAGCGGGTTATACTTCCGAGCAGTTCTTC
CDR3 length: 15; D gene: -; V gene: TRBV27; J gene: TRBJ2-7; clone size: -; CDR3 protein: CASSPPGQGTSEQYF; CDR3 DNA: TGTGCCAGCAGTCCCCCAGGGCAGGGGACGAGCGAGCAGTACTTC
CDR3 length: 14; D gene: -; V gene: TRBV9; J gene: TRBJ2-7; clone size: -; CDR3 protein: CASKGSGDYNEQYF; CDR3 DNA: TGTGCCAGCAAGGGGTCAGGAGACTACAATGAGCAGTACTTC
CDR3 length: 13; D gene: TRBD1; V gene: TRBV5-1; J gene: TRBJ1-5; clone size: once; CDR3 protein: CASSWGQGRPQHF; CDR3 DNA: TGCGCCAGCAGCTGGGGACAGGGTCGGCCCCAGCATTTT